This TCR beta chain was retrieved from a study of T cell responses to AZD1222 COVID-19 vaccine. Findings and limits, study-wide: Baseline serology detected seropositivity in only six AZD1222 recipients.

Assay: immunoSEQ multiplex PCR; the TCRdb copy retains only in-frame clones and omits some. The repertoire holds about 84,000 clones, with approximately 83% as singletons. Worth noting for this clone: Its antigen is as yet unknown.

The CDR3 runs 12 residues. V shed 3 bases and J shed 6 bases, with 5 bases lying between them. Sample: peripheral blood, taken 28 days after the second AZD1222 dose. This TCR was sampled from an adult who received the AZD1222 COVID-19 vaccine. V usage is TRBV12-3 or TRBV12-4 and J usage is TRBJ2-2; D call uncertain. The CDR3 loop reads CASSLWAGELFF. The DNA for the CDR3 is TGTGCCAGCAGTTTGTGGGCCGGGGAGCTGTTTTTT.